The present T cell receptor beta chain was sequenced within a study of early T cells in non-severe SARS-CoV-2 infection (dated by TCRdb to the early 2020s). In the study overall: Because TCR sequencing relied on bulk RNA taken from unsorted whole blood, pairing of alpha and beta chains was not possible. What the research found in general, with its limitations: VDJdb matching was skewed toward anti-spike CD8 responses, so virus-specific expansions were likely underestimated and private and CD4 specificities were missed.

The study was a case-control design nested within a healthcare worker cohort in London, UK, with weekly nasopharyngeal swab PCR tests and blood sampling. Healthcare workers were recruited between 23 and 31 March 2020, during the week of the UK lockdown, and were followed weekly for up to about 15 weeks. At least ten counts were recorded for this clonotype. This clone's antigen is unknown. The record has no base qualities; no much larger clone is one base away. The CDR3 sequence holds 14 residues, the cysteine and phenylalanine included. Only the CDR3 portion is preserved as DNA: 42 bases, with reading frame beginning at the first base. The library relied on 5' RACE. Sequencing was performed on a NextSeq 500. To correct for sequencing error and PCR bias, the TCR library protocol tagged individual cDNA molecules with unique molecular identifiers. Both TCR alpha and beta chains were sequenced, and tight co-correlation was observed between alpha and beta sequence abundances in each sample. Under the source paper's analysis protocol: Decombinator V4 was used to annotate TCR sequences for V gene, J gene and CDR3. TCRs were defined as expanded if a significant change between any two time points was detected under a Poisson model with p below 0.0001. Abundances of TCRs were expressed as counts per million after normalisation to the total number of TCRs sequenced in each sample. MAIT TCRs were defined by TRAV1-2 paired with TRAJ12, TRAJ20 or TRAJ33, and iNKT TCRs by TRAV10 paired with TRAJ18. VDJdb, accessed 1 November 2021, was searched for CMV, EBV and SARS-CoV-2 annotated TCRs, excluding TCRs annotated for multiple antigens. The raw public reads went through TCRdb reprocessing: fastp at Q25, MiXCR clone calling, in-frame beta chains kept. Rows matching on CDR3 protein sequence are summarized as one entry with the most common DNA and genes. TCRdb, not the authors, supplied the V and J calls. Within this sample are 64,000 or so distinct CDR3 sequences, with around 10% of them counted one time only. The biggest ten clones account for nearly 3% of the sample.

This sequence uses TRBV21-1 and TRBJ2-5; the listed D gene, TRBD1, was not tested against the DNA. TRBV21-1 is given as a pseudogene. The TCR comes from an adult who was a healthcare worker with PCR-confirmed SARS-CoV-2 infection or an uninfected control (not recorded which). Sample: whole blood, taken at baseline. The CDR3 has the sequence CASRNRDPARTQYF. Read as DNA, the sequence is TGTGCCAGCAGAAATAGGGACCCGGCGCGGACCCAGTACTTC.